This is a list of T cell receptor beta chains from one sample in a study of control samples from healthy donors and cancer patients. Sequenced by immunoSEQ multiplex PCR; TCRdb stores in-frame clones only, minus some. In the table there are 100,000 to 150,000 clones, around nine tenths of which are singletons. Material for sequencing was blood. The receptor source for this set is a man in his forties in good health. The CDR3 runs from the conserved cysteine through the conserved F or W. Each record gives: clone size, J gene, D gene, V gene, CDR3 protein, CDR3 DNA. The D gene is left open where the match is weak. Size is stated for part of the rows, as once, few or many counts, or as a class when the clone is expanded.

>.|TRBJ1-2|.|TRBV7-8
CASSIGSSGSAYGYTF
TGTGCCAGCAGCATAGGGTCCAGCGGGTCCGCCTATGGCTACACCTTC
>.|TRBJ2-1|TRBD1|TRBV6-4
CASSVSGQGNEQFF
TGTGCCAGCAGTGTCTCGGGACAGGGGAATGAGCAGTTCTTC
>.|TRBJ1-6|TRBD1|TRBV30
CAWSPGQPPLHF
TGTGCCTGGAGTCCGGGACAGCCACCCCTCCACTTT
>.|TRBJ2-5|TRBD2|TRBV12-3/TRBV12-4
CATGRGGRETQYF
TGTGCCACGGGGCGGGGGGGCCGAGAGACCCAGTACTTC
>once|TRBJ2-5|.|TRBV24-1
CATSDLAGMQETQYF
TGTGCCACCAGTGATCTTGCGGGGATGCAAGAGACCCAGTACTTC
>.|TRBJ1-2|.|TRBV6-1
CASSEGVLYGYTF
TGTGCCAGCAGTGAGGGGGTACTCTATGGCTACACCTTC
>.|TRBJ1-4|.|TRBV30
CAWTKGDNEKLFF
TGTGCCTGGACGAAAGGGGATAATGAAAAACTGTTTTTT
>.|TRBJ2-5|.|TRBV5-1
CASSFNGGAETQYF
TGCGCCAGCAGCTTCAACGGGGGCGCGGAGACCCAGTACTTC
>.|TRBJ1-1|.|TRBV9
CASSSRDQNTEAFF
TGTGCCAGCAGCAGCCGGGACCAGAACACTGAAGCTTTCTTT
>.|TRBJ1-1|.|TRBV18
CASSPRQNTEAFF
TGTGCCAGCTCACCAAGACAGAACACTGAAGCTTTCTTT
>.|TRBJ2-5|TRBD2|TRBV11-3
CASSRGRGLAGKQETQYF
TGTGCCAGCAGCCGAGGGCGGGGACTAGCGGGGAAACAAGAGACCCAGTACTTC
>.|TRBJ1-4|.|TRBV6-2/TRBV6-3
CASSSTALSSEKLFF
TGTGCCAGCAGTTCGACGGCGTTATCCAGCGAAAAACTGTTTTTT
>.|TRBJ2-5|.|TRBV2
CASRYRGNGETQYF
TGTGCCAGCAGGTACCGGGGCAATGGGGAGACCCAGTACTTC
>.|TRBJ2-5|TRBD1|TRBV7-6
CASSLTGTPGGTQYF
TGTGCCAGCAGCTTGACCGGGACCCCAGGGGGAACCCAGTACTTC
>.|TRBJ1-5|.|TRBV24-1
CATSDGSYGPNQPQHF
TGTGCCACCAGTGACGGGTCGTATGGTCCAAATCAGCCCCAGCATTTT
>.|TRBJ2-7|.|TRBV30
CAWSVGQGYEQYF
TGTGCCTGGAGTGTAGGGCAGGGCTACGAGCAGTACTTC
>.|TRBJ2-1|TRBD2|TRBV6-5
CASQQGGGADNEQFF
TGTGCCAGTCAACAGGGCGGGGGGGCCGACAATGAGCAGTTCTTC
>.|TRBJ2-5|.|TRBV9
CASSVRTAQETQYF
TGTGCCAGCAGCGTTAGGACAGCTCAAGAGACCCAGTACTTC
>.|TRBJ1-6|.|TRBV6-5
CASRPDTGSSPLHF
TGTGCCAGCAGGCCCGATACAGGAAGCTCACCCCTCCACTTT
>.|TRBJ1-4|TRBD1|TRBV2
CASSSTGTAIGKLFF
TGTGCCAGCAGTTCTACCGGGACAGCGATCGGAAAACTGTTTTTT
>.|TRBJ1-2|.|TRBV5-6
CASSPRRPSSYGYTF
TGTGCCAGCAGCCCGAGACGACCTAGCTCCTATGGCTACACCTTC
>.|TRBJ1-2|.|TRBV21-1
CASSKAFGYGYTF
TGTGCCAGCAGCAAAGCCTTCGGATATGGCTACACCTTC
>.|TRBJ1-1|.|TRBV30
CAWSVSDYTEAFF
TGTGCCTGGAGTGTATCGGATTACACTGAAGCTTTCTTT
>.|TRBJ2-7|TRBD2|TRBV3-1/TRBV3-2
CASSETPSGVSYEQYF
TGTGCCAGCAGCGAAACCCCTAGCGGGGTATCCTACGAGCAGTACTTC
>.|TRBJ1-1|TRBD1|TRBV7-2
CASSSRDRGRRNTEAFF
TGTGCCAGCAGCTCCCGGGACAGGGGGCGGAGGAACACTGAAGCTTTCTTT
>.|TRBJ2-7|.|TRBV18
CASSQTGTTSYEQYF
TGTGCCAGCTCACAAACCGGGACAACCTCCTACGAGCAGTACTTC
>once|TRBJ1-5|.|TRBV6-5
CASRRGNQPQHF
TGTGCCAGCAGACGGGGCAATCAGCCCCAGCATTTT
>.|TRBJ2-7|.|TRBV12-5
CASGTGTGYSYEQYF
TGTGCTAGTGGCACCGGAACGGGGTACTCCTACGAGCAGTACTTC
>.|TRBJ2-1|.|TRBV10-3
CAISESGSTSSYNEQFF
TGTGCCATCAGTGAGTCAGGATCTACCAGCTCCTACAATGAGCAGTTCTTC
>.|TRBJ2-7|TRBD1|TRBV25-1
CASTSPGTGSYEQYF
TGTGCCAGCACCTCACCGGGGACAGGTTCCTACGAGCAGTACTTC
>.|TRBJ1-2|.|TRBV19
CASNLGSRQINYGYTF
TGTGCCAGTAATTTAGGGAGCAGGCAAATTAACTATGGCTACACCTTC
>.|TRBJ1-6|TRBD1|TRBV18
CASSPERTGVSPLHF
TGTGCCAGCTCACCGGAACGTACAGGGGTATCACCCCTCCACTTT
>.|TRBJ1-1|.|TRBV7-8
CASSLTGQLNTEAFF
TGTGCCAGCAGCTTGACCGGACAGCTGAACACTGAAGCTTTCTTT
>few|TRBJ2-3|.|TRBV7-7
CASSLGASSTDTQYF
TGTGCCAGCAGCTTAGGGGCCTCTAGCACAGATACGCAGTATTTT
>.|TRBJ2-2|TRBD1|TRBV11-3
CASSSRWTGWTGELFF
TGTGCCAGCAGCTCCCGATGGACAGGGTGGACCGGGGAGCTGTTTTTT
>.|TRBJ1-1|TRBD1|TRBV10-1
CASSERPQGAEAFF
TGCGCCAGCAGTGAACGACCTCAGGGGGCTGAAGCTTTCTTT
>.|TRBJ2-1|.|TRBV10-1
CASGDPSSYNEQFF
TGCGCCAGCGGGGACCCGAGCTCCTACAATGAGCAGTTCTTC
>.|TRBJ2-1|.|TRBV29-1
CSVVAGTISYNEQFF
TGCAGCGTTGTCGCGGGGACGATCTCCTACAATGAGCAGTTCTTC
>.|TRBJ2-1|.|TRBV5-1
CASSPARGLSYNEQFF
TGCGCCAGCAGCCCAGCGCGGGGCCTCTCCTACAATGAGCAGTTCTTC
>.|TRBJ2-3|.|TRBV9
CASTEGQADTQYF
TGTGCCAGCACGGAGGGCCAGGCAGATACGCAGTATTTT
>.|TRBJ1-2|TRBD1|TRBV5-4
CASSPTGTYYGYTF
TGTGCCAGCAGCCCGACAGGGACCTATTATGGCTACACCTTC
>.|TRBJ1-6|TRBD1|TRBV6-2/TRBV6-3
CASSYPQGSSYNSPLHF
TGTGCCAGCAGTTATCCACAGGGGAGCTCCTATAATTCACCCCTCCACTTT
>.|TRBJ1-1|.|TRBV6-2/TRBV6-3
CASSLSGWSDTEAFF
TGTGCCAGCAGCCTATCAGGGTGGTCTGACACTGAAGCTTTCTTT
>.|TRBJ2-3|.|TRBV20-1
CSASEFGRGGTDTQYF
TGCAGTGCTAGTGAATTCGGGCGGGGCGGCACAGATACGCAGTATTTT
>.|TRBJ1-1|.|TRBV7-2
CASSSRIGGRDTEAFF
TGTGCCAGCAGCTCTCGGATAGGGGGGCGAGACACTGAAGCTTTCTTT
>.|TRBJ2-1|TRBD2|TRBV20-1
CSASSGTSGGTEQFF
TGCAGTGCTAGTTCCGGGACTAGCGGGGGTACTGAGCAGTTCTTC
>.|TRBJ1-5|.|TRBV6-5
CASHRWGQPQHF
TGTGCCAGTCACAGGTGGGGTCAGCCCCAGCATTTT
>.|TRBJ2-1|.|TRBV2
CASSLIGEQFF
TGTGCCAGCAGTTTAATCGGTGAGCAGTTCTTC
>.|TRBJ1-1|.|TRBV12-3/TRBV12-4
CASSSRTEAFF
TGTGCCAGCAGTTCCAGAACTGAAGCTTTCTTT
>.|TRBJ1-6|TRBD1|TRBV5-1
CASSSPGQHNSPLHF
TGCGCCAGCAGCTCCCCGGGACAGCATAATTCACCCCTCCACTTT
>.|TRBJ2-5|.|TRBV21-1
CASSKEGQKRSQYF
TGTGCCAGCAGCAAAGAAGGACAGAAGAGGTCCCAGTACTTC
>.|TRBJ1-1|TRBD1|TRBV18
CASSPDRGLNTEAFF
TGTGCCAGCTCACCAGACAGGGGGTTGAATACTGAAGCTTTCTTT
>.|TRBJ2-2|.|TRBV7-2
CASSASAGIGTGELFF
TGTGCCAGCAGCGCCTCAGCAGGGATCGGCACCGGGGAGCTGTTTTTT
>.|TRBJ2-7|TRBD2|TRBV10-1
CASSEERGDSYEQYF
TGCGCCAGCAGTGAGGAGCGGGGGGATTCCTACGAGCAGTACTTC
>.|TRBJ1-2|.|TRBV7-9
CASSFEEDYGYTF
TGTGCCAGCAGCTTCGAGGAGGACTATGGCTACACCTTC
>.|TRBJ2-7|TRBD1|TRBV7-8
CASSGTDRGLPRLDEQYF
TGTGCCAGCAGCGGAACGGACAGGGGGCTCCCACGTCTCGACGAGCAGTACTTC
>.|TRBJ1-5|.|TRBV6-1
CASSERGPGQPQHF
TGTGCCAGCAGTGAGAGAGGTCCGGGGCAGCCCCAGCATTTT
>.|TRBJ2-1|.|TRBV27
CASSLTRSSYNEQFF
TGTGCCAGCAGTTTAACAAGGAGCTCCTACAATGAGCAGTTCTTC
>.|TRBJ1-1|.|TRBV24-1
CATSEAGRNTEAFF
TGTGCCACCAGTGAGGCAGGGAGGAACACTGAAGCTTTCTTT